This T cell receptor beta chain emerged from a study of T-cell reconstitution after alpha-beta-depleted transplantation in children (dated by TCRdb to about 2016). As for the study more broadly: T-cell immune reconstitution after TCRalphabeta/CD19-depleted allogeneic hematopoietic cell transplantation in children was quantitatively tracked in the study by means of TCR repertoire profiling.

The table lists this clonotype with many counts. Its antigen has not been determined. Qualities for individual bases were not recorded, and no much larger clone is one base off. The library relied on PCR. This sample was sequenced with an Illumina HiSeq 2500. Molecular barcoding was employed in the preparation of TCR libraries, with unique molecular identifiers being used to normalize TCRbeta repertoire quantification. Starting from the raw public reads, TCRdb applied fastp trimming at Q25, assembled clones with MiXCR and retained in-frame beta chains. CDR3 protein sequences are deduplicated, and each keeps its most common genes and DNA. This sample holds 150,000 to 200,000 distinct CDR3 sequences; roughly 15% were observed only once. The ten most abundant clones make up approximately 13% of the sample. The material sequenced was PBMCs from the stem cell graft donor, taken from the stem cell graft. The receptor was derived from a human donor who donated a stem cell graft to a child with acute lymphoblastic leukemia.

In nucleotides, the sequence is TGCAGTGCAGCGGATCGGGGCCCCGGGGGAGATACGCAGTATTTT. This encodes CSAADRGPGGDTQYF. The V and J segments used are TRBV20-1 and TRBJ2-3, and perhaps TRBD2 as D gene, on 6 matching bases. V is shortened by 6 bases, J by 5 bases, and the region joining them spans 21 bases. CDR1 DFQATT and CDR2 SNEGSKA were looked up in the germline V gene (reference sequence). Spanning cysteine to phenylalanine, the CDR3 consists of 15 amino acids. Only CDR3 DNA remains: 45 bases, in frame from the first base.